This paragraph covers one T cell receptor (beta chain) sequence. This clone has more than one count but fewer than ten. What this receptor recognizes is not known. Base qualities were left out, and no much larger clone turns up one base away. The donors belonged to the validation cohort of 120 subjects, which was separate from the roughly 680-subject first cohort. Receptors were amplified or captured by the immunoSEQ multiplex PCR assay. As for how the authors treated the data: A statistical classification framework was developed to diagnose cytomegalovirus status using the catalog of TCR beta chain sequences. TCRdb mirrors the immuneACCESS table, restricted to in-frame sequences. Some clones are absent from its copies; in checked studies, under half trace to an unresolved V gene, and the reason for the others is unknown. V, J and clone size are taken as reported in that table, and D and trimming were inferred from the DNA itself. For this sample there are fewer than 200,000 clones; about 90% appear just once. The ten largest clones add up to about 3% of the sample.

The data were obtained in a study of cytomegalovirus exposure and HLA in healthy donors (dated by TCRdb to 2016 to 2017). Broadly, across the study: A later analysis indicated that the roughly 120 validation repertoires were generated on the platform also employed for the approximately 700 repertoires of the first cohort. The aim of the study was to test whether cataloging public T cell receptors could identify signatures of past pathogen exposure. Besides the first cohort of 500 to 700 subjects, a separate validation cohort made up of 120 different subjects was used. The study combined high-throughput TCR immunosequencing, statistical association of individual TCRs with disease status, and machine learning to predict cytomegalovirus infection status. The full study reports these points: A later analysis had no HLA typing for the validation cohort, so co-occurrence there was scored across all 130 or so repertoires. In both the original and validation cohorts, the classifier was reported to diagnose cytomegalovirus status with high specificity and sensitivity. Of the cluster scores, 85% to 95% were above 0 in a later analysis, which found that TCRs clustered in the first cohort also tended to co-occur in the roughly 130 validation repertoires. The authors suggested that the approach could potentially be extended to other disease states and immunological phenotypes. Across donors, most TCR sequences were observed very rarely, whereas some public TCRs were present in many individuals. A total of 164 TCR beta chains were listed by the study as associated with cytomegalovirus. A few of the identified cytomegalovirus-associated TCR beta chains were confirmed in vitro to be specific for cytomegalovirus antigens.

For CDR1 and CDR2, the germline V gene (reference sequence) lists SEHNR and FQNEAQ. V trim: 10 bases; J trim: 4 bases; unmatched bases: 9. CDR3 length: 13 amino acids, cysteine to phenylalanine. Only the CDR3 DNA stays, 39 bases, in frame from base 1. The receptor was derived from a young woman in good health and CMV-seropositive. The chain is encoded by TRBV7-9 joined to TRBJ1-2; 7 of the junction bases match TRBD1. The sample consisted of PBMCs. The encoded CDR3 is CAISQEGAYGYTF. The DNA is as follows: TGTGCCATCTCCCAGGAGGGGGCCTATGGCTACACCTTC.